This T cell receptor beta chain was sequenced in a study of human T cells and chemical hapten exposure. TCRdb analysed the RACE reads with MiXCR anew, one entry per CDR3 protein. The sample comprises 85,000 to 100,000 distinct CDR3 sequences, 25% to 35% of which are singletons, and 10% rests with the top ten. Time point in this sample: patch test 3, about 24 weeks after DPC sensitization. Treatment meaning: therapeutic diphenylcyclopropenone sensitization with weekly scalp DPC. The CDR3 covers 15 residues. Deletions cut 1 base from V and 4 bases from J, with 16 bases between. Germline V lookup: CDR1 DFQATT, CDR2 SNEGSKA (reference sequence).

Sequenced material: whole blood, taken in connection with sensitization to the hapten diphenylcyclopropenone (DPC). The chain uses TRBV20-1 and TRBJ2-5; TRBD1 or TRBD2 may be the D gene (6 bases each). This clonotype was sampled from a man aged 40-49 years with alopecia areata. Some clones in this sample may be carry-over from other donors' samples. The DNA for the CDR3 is TGCAGTGCTAGAGTGGGGGCTAGCGCGAGAGAGACCCAGTACTTC. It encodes CSARVGASARETQYF.